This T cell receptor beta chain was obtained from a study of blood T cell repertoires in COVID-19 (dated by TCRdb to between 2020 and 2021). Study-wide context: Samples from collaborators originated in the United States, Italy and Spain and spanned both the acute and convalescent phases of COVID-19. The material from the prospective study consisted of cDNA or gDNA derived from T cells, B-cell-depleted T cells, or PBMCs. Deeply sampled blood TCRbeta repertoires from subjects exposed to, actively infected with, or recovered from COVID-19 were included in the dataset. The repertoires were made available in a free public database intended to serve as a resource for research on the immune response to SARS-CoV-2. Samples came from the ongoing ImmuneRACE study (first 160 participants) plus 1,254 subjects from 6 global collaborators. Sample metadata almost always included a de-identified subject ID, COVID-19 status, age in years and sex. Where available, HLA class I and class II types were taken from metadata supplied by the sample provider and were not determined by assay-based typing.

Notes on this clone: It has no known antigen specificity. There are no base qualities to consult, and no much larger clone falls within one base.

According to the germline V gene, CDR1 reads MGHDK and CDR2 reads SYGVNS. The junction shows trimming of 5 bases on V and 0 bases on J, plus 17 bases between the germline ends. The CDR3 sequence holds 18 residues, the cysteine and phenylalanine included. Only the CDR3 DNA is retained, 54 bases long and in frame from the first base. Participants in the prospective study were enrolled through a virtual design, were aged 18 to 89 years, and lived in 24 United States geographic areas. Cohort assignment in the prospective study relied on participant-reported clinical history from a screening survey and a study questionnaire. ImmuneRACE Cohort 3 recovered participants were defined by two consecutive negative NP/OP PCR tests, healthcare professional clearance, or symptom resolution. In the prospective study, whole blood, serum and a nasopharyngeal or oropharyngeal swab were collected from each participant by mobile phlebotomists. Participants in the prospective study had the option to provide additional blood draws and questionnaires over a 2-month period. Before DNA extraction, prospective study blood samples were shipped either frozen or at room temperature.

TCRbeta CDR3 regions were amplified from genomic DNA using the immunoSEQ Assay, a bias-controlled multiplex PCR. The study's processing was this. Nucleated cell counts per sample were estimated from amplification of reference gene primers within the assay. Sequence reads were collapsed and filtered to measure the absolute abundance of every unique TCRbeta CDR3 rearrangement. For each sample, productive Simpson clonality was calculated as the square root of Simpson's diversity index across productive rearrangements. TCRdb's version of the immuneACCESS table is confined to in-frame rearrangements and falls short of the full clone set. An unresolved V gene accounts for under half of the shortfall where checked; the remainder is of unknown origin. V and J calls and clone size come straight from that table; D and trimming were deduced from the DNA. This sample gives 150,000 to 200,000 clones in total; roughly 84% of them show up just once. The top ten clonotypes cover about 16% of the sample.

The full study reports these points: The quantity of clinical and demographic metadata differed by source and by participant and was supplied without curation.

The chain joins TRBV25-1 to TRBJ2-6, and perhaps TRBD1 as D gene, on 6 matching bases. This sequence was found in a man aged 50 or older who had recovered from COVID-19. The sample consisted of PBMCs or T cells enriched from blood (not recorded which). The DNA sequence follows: TGTGCCAGCAGTTCACCGGGACACCGAGGCTCTGGGGCCAACGTCCTGACTTTC. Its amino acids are CASSSPGHRGSGANVLTF.